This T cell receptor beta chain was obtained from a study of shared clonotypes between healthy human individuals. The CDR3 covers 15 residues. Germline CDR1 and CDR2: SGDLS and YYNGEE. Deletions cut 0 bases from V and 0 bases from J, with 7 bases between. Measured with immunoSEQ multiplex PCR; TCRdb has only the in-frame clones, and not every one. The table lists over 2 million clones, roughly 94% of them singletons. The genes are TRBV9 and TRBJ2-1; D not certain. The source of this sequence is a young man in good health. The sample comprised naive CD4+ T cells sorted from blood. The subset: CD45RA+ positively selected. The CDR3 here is CASSVDPNSYNEQFF. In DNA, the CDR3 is TGTGCCAGCAGCGTAGACCCTAACTCCTACAATGAGCAGTTCTTC. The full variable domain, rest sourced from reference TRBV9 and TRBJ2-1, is DSGVTQTPKHLITATGQRVTLRCSPRSGDLSVYWYQQSLDQGLQFLIQYYNGEERAKGNILERFSAQQFPDLHSELNLSSLELGDSALYFCASSVDPNSYNEQFFGPGTRLTVL.